This T cell receptor beta chain came from a study of CD8+CD57+ T cells in acquired aplastic anemia. On the study more broadly: Recorded DNA amounts for sorted CD4+ and CD8+ cells had an average of approximately 3 ug. Findings of the study overall: Overlap between patients and controls comprised 25 to 30 CD8+ CDR3 sequences.

Germline V lookup: CDR1 MNHEY, CDR2 SMNVEV (reference sequence). Losses at the gene ends were 7 bases for V and 13 bases for J; bases not matched to a gene: 12. This CDR3 has 12 residues. Genomic DNA provided the template from which TCR beta VDJ and CDR3 profiles were obtained. One entry per CDR3 protein results from TCRdb running MiXCR on the reads. The sample lists about 71,000 distinct CDR3 sequences; around half were seen once. This clonotype was seen many times. Its cognate antigen is unknown. The chain has TRBV27 and TRBJ2-7; 8 positions agree with TRBD2. What was sequenced was sorted CD4+, CD8+, or CD8+CD57+ T cells (not recorded which) from PBMCs. This clonotype was obtained from a human donor in good health, serving as a control. CDR3 sequence: CASIGSGGRIYF. CDR3 nucleotides: TGTGCCAGCATTGGTTCCGGCGGGAGGATTTACTTC.